The count of the clone carrying this T cell receptor (beta chain) is one. This sample was included in a study of control samples from healthy donors and cancer patients. Germline lookup yields CDR1 MDHEN and CDR2 SYDVKM. V shed 4 bases and J 0 bases; nucleotides not matched to a gene: 7. CDR3 length equals 17 residues. Sequenced by immunoSEQ multiplex PCR; TCRdb stores in-frame clones only, minus some. The repertoire holds about 110,000 clones, with approximately 82% as singletons. The chain is built from TRBV28 and TRBJ1-2, with 11 bases aligning to TRBD1. Sample: blood. The clonotype comes from a man between 18 and 29 years old in good health. Here the CDR3 DNA reads TGTGCCAGCAGTTCTACCGGGACAGGGGGAACTAACTATGGCTACACCTTC. This gives the protein CASSSTGTGGTNYGYTF.